This T cell receptor beta chain was obtained from a study of blood T cell repertoires in COVID-19. The repertoire was sequenced with immunoSEQ multiplex PCR; TCRdb's copy has only in-frame clones and lacks some. The sample has about 76,000 clones, around 90% seen once. Ten or more counts support this clone. The CDR3 covers 16 residues. Germline V CDR1 and CDR2: SGDLS, YYNGEE. V was clipped by 2 bases and J by 6 bases, with 20 bases between them. This TCR was sampled from a man between 45 and 60 years old with active COVID-19. Sequencing was done on a sample of peripheral blood. The rearrangement uses TRBV9 and TRBJ1-2; D call uncertain. The CDR3 DNA follows: TGTGCCAGCAGCGTCACCTTGGCAGGCCGAGTGGATGGCTACACCTTC. Protein: CASSVTLAGRVDGYTF.